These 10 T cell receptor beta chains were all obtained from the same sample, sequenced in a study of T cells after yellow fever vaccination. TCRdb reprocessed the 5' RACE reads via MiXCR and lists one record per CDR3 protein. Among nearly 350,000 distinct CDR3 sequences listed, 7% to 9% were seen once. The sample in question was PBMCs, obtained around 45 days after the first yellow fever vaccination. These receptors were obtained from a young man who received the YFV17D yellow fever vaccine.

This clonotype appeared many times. The CDR3 DNA reads TGCGCCAGCAGCTTGGTTCGGGGAGCCGGGGAGCTGTTTTTT. It translates to CASSLVRGAGELFF. The rearrangement links TRBV5-1 to TRBJ2-2; TRBD2 might be the D (5 bases). V lost 0 bases, J lost 6 bases, and 9 bases lay in between. The CDR3 runs to 14 residues. Germline V gives CDR1 SGHRS, CDR2 YFSETQ.

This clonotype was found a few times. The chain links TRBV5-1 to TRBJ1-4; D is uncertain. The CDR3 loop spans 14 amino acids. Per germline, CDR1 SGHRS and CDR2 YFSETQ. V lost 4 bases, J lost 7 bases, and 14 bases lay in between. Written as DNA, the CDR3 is TGCGCCAGCAGCCCGGGAGGCCGGGGTGAAAAACTGTTTTTT. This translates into CASSPGGRGEKLFF.

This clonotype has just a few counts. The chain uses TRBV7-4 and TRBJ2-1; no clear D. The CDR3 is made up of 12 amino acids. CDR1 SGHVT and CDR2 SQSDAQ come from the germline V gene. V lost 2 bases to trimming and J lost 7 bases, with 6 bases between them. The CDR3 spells CASSLRVNEQFF. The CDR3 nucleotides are TGTGCCAGCAGCTTAAGGGTTAATGAGCAGTTCTTC.

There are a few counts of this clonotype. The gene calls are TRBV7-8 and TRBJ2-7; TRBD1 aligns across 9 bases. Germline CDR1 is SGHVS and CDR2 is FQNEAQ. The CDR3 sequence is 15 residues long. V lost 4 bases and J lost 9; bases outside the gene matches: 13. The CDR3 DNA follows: TGTGCCAGCAGCTCATCACCACCGACAGGGGGGGTGCAGTACGTC. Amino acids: CASSSSPPTGGVQYV.

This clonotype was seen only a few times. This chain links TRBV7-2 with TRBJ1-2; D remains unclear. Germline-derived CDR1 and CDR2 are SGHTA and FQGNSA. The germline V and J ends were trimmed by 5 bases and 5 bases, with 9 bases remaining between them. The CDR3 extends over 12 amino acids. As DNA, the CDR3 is TGTGCCAGCAGCCCCGATTTTTATGGCTACACCTTC. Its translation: CASSPDFYGYTF. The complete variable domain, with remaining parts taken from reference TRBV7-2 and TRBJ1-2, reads GAGVSQSPSNKVTEKGKDVELRCDPISGHTALYWYRQSLGQGLEFLIYFQGNSAPDKSGLPSDRFSAERTGGSVSTLTIQRTQQEDSAVYLCASSPDFYGYTFGSGTRLTVV.

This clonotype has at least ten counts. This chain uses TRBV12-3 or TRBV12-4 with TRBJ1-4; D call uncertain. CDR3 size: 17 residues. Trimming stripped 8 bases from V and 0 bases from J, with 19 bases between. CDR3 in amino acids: CASPIRGERATNEKLFF. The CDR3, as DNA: TGTGCCAGCCCTATTCGGGGTGAAAGAGCAACTAATGAAAAACTGTTTTTT.

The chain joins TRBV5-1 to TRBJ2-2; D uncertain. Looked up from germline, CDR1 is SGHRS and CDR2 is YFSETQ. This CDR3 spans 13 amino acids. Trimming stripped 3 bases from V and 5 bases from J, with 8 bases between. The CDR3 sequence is CASSWSRTGELFF. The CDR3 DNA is TGCGCCAGCAGCTGGAGCAGGACCGGGGAGCTGTTTTTT.

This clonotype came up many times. The chain's CDR3 is CASSFARWSTNEKLFF. The DNA of the CDR3 is TGCGCCAGCAGCTTCGCCCGTTGGTCTACTAATGAAAAACTGTTTTTT. J is TRBJ1-4 and V is TRBV5-1; D not resolved. The ends were cut back, 2 bases at V and 2 bases at J, with 13 bases in the middle. Germline V gene sequence: CDR1 SGHRS, CDR2 YFSETQ. The CDR3 extends over 16 amino acids.

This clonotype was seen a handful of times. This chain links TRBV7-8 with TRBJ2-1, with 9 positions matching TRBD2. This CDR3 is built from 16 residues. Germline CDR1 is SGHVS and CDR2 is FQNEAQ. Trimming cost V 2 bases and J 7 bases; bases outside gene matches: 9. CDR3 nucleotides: TGTGCCAGCAGCTTATCTGGCGGGGGGGCGAGGAATGAGCAGTTCTTC. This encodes CASSLSGGGARNEQFF.

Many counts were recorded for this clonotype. The CDR3 is CASSRQGENIQYF. The CDR3 DNA reads as TGTGCCAGCAGTCGACAGGGGGAGAACATTCAGTACTTC. This chain uses TRBV27 with TRBJ2-4; 9 nucleotides match TRBD1. Germline-derived CDR1 and CDR2 are MNHEY and SMNVEV (reference sequence). This CDR3 comprises 13 residues. The junction had 3 bases not matched to a gene; V was cut back by 5 bases and J by 7 bases.